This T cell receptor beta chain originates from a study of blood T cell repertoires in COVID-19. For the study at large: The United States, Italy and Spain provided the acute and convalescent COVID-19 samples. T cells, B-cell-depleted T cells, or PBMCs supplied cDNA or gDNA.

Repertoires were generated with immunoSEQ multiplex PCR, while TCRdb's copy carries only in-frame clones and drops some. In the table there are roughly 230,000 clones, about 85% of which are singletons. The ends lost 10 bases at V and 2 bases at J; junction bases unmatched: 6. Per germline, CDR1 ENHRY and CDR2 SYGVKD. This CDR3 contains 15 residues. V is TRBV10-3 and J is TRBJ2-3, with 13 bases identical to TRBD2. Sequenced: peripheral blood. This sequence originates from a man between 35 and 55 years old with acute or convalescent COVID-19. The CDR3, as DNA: TGTGCCAGCCAACTAGCGGGGGGGGACACAGATACGCAGTATTTT. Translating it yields CASQLAGGDTDTQYF.